Each of the 23 T cell receptor beta chains below was sequenced from the same sample in a study of CD8+ T cells in alopecia areata (dated by TCRdb to between 2017 and 2018). Libraries came from the immunoSEQ multiplex PCR assay. For TCR sequencing, RNA was extracted from every sample and reverse transcribed into cDNA to serve as template. In TCRdb, the immuneACCESS table is reduced to in-frame sequences with V and J assigned. These tables do not hold every clone; where another copy was compared, an unresolved V gene accounts for under half, and the others remain unexplained. The sample data list roughly 150,000 clones, and 55% to 65% of these were observed just once. The ten top clones hold 4% to 5.5% of the sample. The sample taken for sequencing was CD4+ T cells sorted from blood. The source of these receptors is a human donor in good health.

The chain recombines TRBV4-1 with TRBJ2-3, with D possibly being TRBD1 (5 bases). The CDR3 is 14 amino acids. V was pared by 4 bases and J by 4 bases, with 12 bases between. Germline V gene sequence: CDR1 MGHRA, CDR2 YSYEKL. The CDR3 protein is CASSPPRRADTQYF. The CDR3 DNA is TGCGCCAGCAGCCCCCCCCGCAGGGCAGATACGCAGTATTTT.

The chain joins TRBV19 to TRBJ2-5; D may be TRBD1 (5 bases). The CDR3 is 13 amino acids. CDR1 and CDR2 (germline): LNHDA, SQIVND (reference sequence). V was clipped by 5 bases and J by 5 bases, with 12 bases between them. The CDR3 spells CASSLGNRETQYF. In nucleotides, the CDR3 is TGTGCCAGTAGTCTTGGGAACAGGGAGACCCAGTACTTC.

The chain carries TRBV25-1 and TRBJ2-7; D unresolved. V was shortened by 3 bases and J by 0 bases, with 9 bases between the two germline ends. Germline V lookup: CDR1 MGHDK, CDR2 SYGVNS. The length of the CDR3 is 14 residues. CDR3: CASSDSRSSYEQYF. The DNA of the CDR3 is TGTGCCAGCAGTGATTCGCGGAGCTCCTACGAGCAGTACTTC.

This clone was picked up a small number of times. Here the CDR3 reads CSVYVDAGSYEQYF. The CDR3 DNA reads TGCAGCGTTTACGTCGACGCCGGCTCCTACGAGCAGTACTTC. The chain is built from TRBV29-1 and TRBJ2-7, with no clear D. Trimming took 5 bases from V and 0 from J, leaving 14 bases between them. Per the germline V gene, CDR1 is SQVTM and CDR2 is ANQGSEA. The CDR3 extends over 14 amino acids.

The V call is TRBV5-1, the J call TRBJ1-2; D is undetermined. Trimming removed 4 bases from V and 2 bases from J, with 6 bases in between. Germline-derived CDR1 and CDR2 are SGHRS and YFSETQ. The CDR3 runs 12 residues. The CDR3 loop is CASSEGNYGYTF. The CDR3 DNA reads as TGCGCCAGCAGCGAGGGCAACTATGGCTACACCTTC.

The chain couples TRBV5-1 to TRBJ2-2, with D possibly called TRBD1 or TRBD2 (6 bases each). V lost 7 bases to trimming and J lost 1 base, with 14 bases between them. The CDR3 is 15 residues long. Germline V gene sequence: CDR1 SGHRS, CDR2 YFSETQ. The CDR3 DNA follows: TGCGCCAGCCTGGAACAGGGAGGGAACACCGGGGAGCTGTTTTTT. Its protein is CASLEQGGNTGELFF.

The chain uses TRBV23-1 and TRBJ1-2; TRBD1 might be the D (6 bases). TRBV23-1 qualifies as an ORF whose function is uncertain. This CDR3 is 15 amino acids long. V was shortened by 0 bases and J by 2 bases, with 10 bases between the two germline ends. CDR3 DNA sequence: TGCGCCAGCAGTCAATCCGGACAGTTCAACTATGGCTACACCTTC. Its translation: CASSQSGQFNYGYTF.

The V and J genes are TRBV10-3 and TRBJ1-1, with D tentatively TRBD1 (6 bases). Trimming took 6 bases from V and 9 from J, leaving 23 bases between them. The CDR3 loop spans 15 amino acids. Germline V CDR1 and CDR2: ENHRY, SYGVKD. This chain's CDR3 is CAISADSTVSLKAFF. CDR3 sequence (DNA): TGTGCCATCAGCGCGGACAGCACTGTATCCTTGAAAGCTTTCTTT.

The rearrangement joins TRBV11-2 to TRBJ2-3, with D possibly being TRBD1 (6 bases). The length of the CDR3 is 17 residues. V was trimmed by 2 bases and J by 2 bases, leaving 17 bases between them. Germline V CDR1 and CDR2: SGHAT, FQNNGV. The CDR3 region is CASSLWGPLGATDTQYF. In DNA form, the CDR3 reads TGTGCCAGCAGCTTATGGGGCCCATTGGGGGCCACAGATACGCAGTATTTT.

This clone was seen a few times. The chain carries TRBV29-1 and TRBJ1-2, with TRBD1 identical over 8 bases. Trimming removed 5 bases from V and 8 bases from J; junction bases left unmatched: 13. Germline values: CDR1 SQVTM, CDR2 ANQGSEA. The CDR3 spans 14 residues. DNA of the CDR3: TGCAGCGTTTGGGAAATTGGACAGGGCCGGGGCTACACCTTC. Its protein is CSVWEIGQGRGYTF.

This sequence joins TRBV2 and TRBJ1-2; no firm D call. The CDR3 loop spans 13 amino acids. Trimming pared 0 bases from V and 8 bases from J, leaving 10 bases between. CDR1 and CDR2 from the germline V gene are SNHLY and FYNNEI. The DNA for the CDR3 is TGTGCCAGCAGTGAAGCGCGAGGGTCGGGCTACACCTTC. Translating gives CASSEARGSGYTF.

The DNA for the CDR3 is TGTGCCAGCACCATAAGGACGGGCGGGAATCAGCCCCAGCATTTT. Translating it yields CASTIRTGGNQPQHF. This chain connects TRBV9 to TRBJ1-5; D is uncertain. The CDR3 has 15 amino acids. The V gene lost 6 bases and the J gene lost 4 bases, with 17 bases spanning the gap. Germline V gives CDR1 SGDLS, CDR2 YYNGEE.

The V call is TRBV21-1, the J call TRBJ1-2. TRBV21-1 is reported as a pseudogene. The CDR3 is 17 residues long. DNA for the CDR3: TGTGCCAGCAGCAAGGTTCCGGGACCTAACTCTAACTATGGCTACACCTTC. This encodes CASSKVPGPNSNYGYTF.

As concerns this clone: Within the sample, other DNA sequences also encode this same CDR3. V usage is TRBV27 and J usage is TRBJ2-5; D call uncertain. V was clipped by 2 bases and J by 4 bases, with 5 bases between them. Germline CDR1 is MNHEY and CDR2 is SMNVEV (reference sequence). The CDR3 contains 12 residues. The CDR3, as DNA: TGTGCCAGCAGTTTACGCGGAGAGACCCAGTACTTC. Translated, it gives CASSLRGETQYF.

V usage is TRBV2 and J usage is TRBJ1-2; tentatively, D is TRBD1 (5 bases). CDR1 and CDR2 from the germline V gene are SNHLY and FYNNEI. V was clipped by 6 bases and J by 2 bases, with 10 bases between them. The CDR3 loop spans 13 amino acids. This chain's CDR3 is CASRWDGNYGYTF. The DNA of the CDR3 is TGTGCCAGCAGGTGGGACGGGAACTATGGCTACACCTTC.

This clone was counted a few times. V and J are TRBV25-1 and TRBJ1-2, with TRBD1 matching 9 bases. The junction had 6 bases not matched to a gene; V was cut back by 3 bases and J by 4 bases. The CDR3 has 15 amino acids. CDR1 is MGHDK and CDR2 is SYGVNS in the germline V gene. In nucleotides, the CDR3 is TGTGCCAGCAGTGAGGCCGGGACAGGGACCTATGGCTACACCTTC. It specifies CASSEAGTGTYGYTF.

The chain has TRBV6-4 and TRBJ2-3, with D perhaps TRBD1 or TRBD2 (5 bases each). Trimming pared 0 bases from V and 4 bases from J, leaving 11 bases between. The CDR3 contains 15 residues. Germline V gives CDR1 MRHNA, CDR2 SNTAGT. In DNA, the CDR3 is TGTGCCAGCAGTGACTCCGAGAGGGGCTCAGATACGCAGTATTTT. It specifies CASSDSERGSDTQYF.

The V call is TRBV30, the J call TRBJ2-2; D may be TRBD1 (6 bases). Trimming stripped 1 base from V and 5 bases from J, with 8 bases between. This CDR3 is 13 amino acids long. The germline V gene encodes CDR1 GTSNPN and CDR2 SVGIG (reference sequence). DNA for the CDR3: TGTGCCTGGAGTGGGGGGCGAACCGGGGAGCTGTTTTTT. It translates to CAWSGGRTGELFF.

This clone was seen only a few times. The V gene is TRBV7-9, the J gene TRBJ1-4, with 9 bases aligning to TRBD1. From germline, CDR1 is SEHNR and CDR2 FQNEAQ (reference sequence). V trimming: 3 bases; J trimming: 6 bases; junction bases outside the gene matches: 5. This CDR3 contains 15 residues. The CDR3 protein is CASSFRGTGYEKLFF. The CDR3 nucleotides are TGTGCCAGCAGCTTCAGAGGGACAGGGTATGAAAAACTGTTTTTT.

V and J are TRBV5-6 and TRBJ1-5; the D is unclear. Germline loops: CDR1 SGHDT, CDR2 YYEEEE. V was pared by 3 bases and J by 5 bases, with 15 bases between. The CDR3 covers 15 residues. The chain's CDR3 is CASSSLRWNDQPQHF. The CDR3 nucleotides are TGTGCCAGCAGCTCCCTCCGGTGGAACGATCAGCCCCAGCATTTT.

Concerning this clone: An end of the junction does not agree with germline; a read error may underlie this. The chain couples TRBV30 to TRBJ2-7; 8 nucleotides align to TRBD1. The length of the CDR3 is 12 residues. Germline V gene sequence: CDR1 GTSNPN, CDR2 SVGIG (reference sequence). CDR3 region: CAWLPTPDRAFF. The CDR3 DNA is TGTGCCTGGTTACCCACCCCGGACAGGGCCTTCTTC.

This chain joins TRBV5-4 and TRBJ2-2; 8 bases agree with TRBD1. The V and J ends lost 7 bases and 6 bases, in that order; junction bases with no gene match: 8. The germline gives CDR1 SGHNT, CDR2 YYREEE (reference sequence). The CDR3 has 14 residues. For the CDR3, the DNA is TGTGCCAGCGGCTCACAGGGGGGATCCGGGGAGCTGTTTTTT. Its protein is CASGSQGGSGELFF.

This chain connects TRBV29-1 to TRBJ1-1, with D perhaps matching TRBD1 (6 bases). This CDR3 comprises 13 residues. Germline assignment: CDR1 SQVTM and CDR2 ANQGSEA. V lost 7 bases to trimming and J lost 10 bases, with 22 bases between them. CDR3: CSAEVQGRAGAFF. CDR3 bases: TGCAGCGCCGAGGTACAGGGAAGGGCTGGAGCTTTCTTT.